The source of this TCR beta chain is a study of radiotherapy plus CTLA-4 blockade in lung cancer. Study findings and constraints: Strongest reported response predictors: early blood clone changes and post-radiation interferon-beta.

Measured with immunoSEQ multiplex PCR; TCRdb has only the in-frame clones, and not every one. Among about 40,000 clones listed, around 86% were seen once. The CDR3 has 15 residues. Germline V gene lookup returns CDR1 SGHRS and CDR2 YFSETQ. V was shortened by 4 bases and J by 1 base, with 14 bases between the two germline ends. Points on this clone: Its antigen is as yet unknown.

The chain combines TRBV5-1 with TRBJ1-1, with D possibly matching TRBD1 (5 bases). This clonotype was sampled from a human donor with non-small cell lung cancer whose response to radiotherapy plus ipilimumab could not be evaluated. Sample: peripheral blood, taken from a patient treated with radiotherapy plus ipilimumab. CDR3 in amino acids: CASSIRTIPNTEAFF. The CDR3 nucleotides are TGCGCCAGCAGCATCCGGACAATTCCGAACACTGAAGCTTTCTTT.